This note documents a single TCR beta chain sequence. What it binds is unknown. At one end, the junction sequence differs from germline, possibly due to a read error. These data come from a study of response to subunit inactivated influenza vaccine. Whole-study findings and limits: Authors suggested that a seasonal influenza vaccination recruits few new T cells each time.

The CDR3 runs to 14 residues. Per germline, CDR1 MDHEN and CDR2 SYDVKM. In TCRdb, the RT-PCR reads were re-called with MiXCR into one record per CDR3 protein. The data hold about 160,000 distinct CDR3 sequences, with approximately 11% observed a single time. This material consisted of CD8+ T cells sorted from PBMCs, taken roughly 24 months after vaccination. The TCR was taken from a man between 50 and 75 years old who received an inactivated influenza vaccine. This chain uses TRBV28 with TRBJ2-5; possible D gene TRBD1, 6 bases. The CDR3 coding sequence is TGTGCCGGCAGTAACAGGGAGTGGGAAGAGACCCAGTACTTC. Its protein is CAGSNREWEETQYF.